The 14 T cell receptor beta chains below come from one sample, sequenced in a study of CD8 T cells in ankylosing spondylitis. General observations from the study: Among TCR beta sequences, a motif of 7 to 9 highly homologous variants appeared characteristic of ankylosing spondylitis blood.

MiXCR was run by TCRdb on the 5' RACE reads, yielding one entry per CDR3 protein. The table records some 840,000 distinct CDR3 sequences, around 11% of them present only once. Their antigen targets remain unknown. The sequenced material came from blood, either unsorted or a sorted T cell fraction (not recorded which). The receptors here all came from a male donor with ankylosing spondylitis.

This clonotype was detected a few times. This chain links TRBV20-1 with TRBJ2-1; D may be TRBD1 (6 bases). The germline gives CDR1 DFQATT, CDR2 SNEGSKA (reference sequence). This CDR3 has 16 amino acids. V was shortened by 0 bases and J by 0 bases, with 12 bases between the two germline ends. For the CDR3, the DNA is TGCAGTGCTAGAGATCCGGGGACAAACTCCTACAATGAGCAGTTCTTC. Translated: CSARDPGTNSYNEQFF.

This clonotype was seen ten or more times. This rearrangement joins TRBV29-1 to TRBJ2-1; 9 nucleotides align to TRBD1. CDR1 and CDR2 (germline): SQVTM, ANQGSEA. Trimming took 5 bases from V and 7 from J; bases not matched to a gene: 18. The CDR3 runs 17 residues. The CDR3 region is CSVKGSARDRAINEQFF. The CDR3 DNA follows: TGCAGCGTTAAAGGTTCGGCCCGGGACAGGGCCATTAATGAGCAGTTCTTC.

This chain connects TRBV4-1 to TRBJ2-3; TRBD2 agrees at 8 bases. The CDR3 is made up of 20 amino acids. Losses at the gene ends were 4 bases for V and 3 bases for J; bases not matched to a gene: 21. Germline CDR1 and CDR2: MGHRA and YSYEKL. CDR3 nucleotide sequence: TGCGCCAGCAGCCCTGGGATGAGAGCGGGGGCGTCTCTCGTGACAGATACGCAGTATTTT. Amino acid sequence: CASSPGMRAGASLVTDTQYF.

A few counts support this clonotype. The chain has TRBV27 and TRBJ1-1, with D possibly being TRBD1 (6 bases). V lost 4 bases and J 4 bases, leaving 13 bases between the germline ends. The CDR3 contains 14 residues. Germline V CDR1 and CDR2: MNHEY, SMNVEV (reference sequence). CDR3 DNA: TGTGCCAGCAGTTGGGGACAAGAAGCCACTGAAGCTTTCTTT. Protein product: CASSWGQEATEAFF.

The chain combines TRBV5-1 with TRBJ2-7; tentatively, D is TRBD1 (5 bases). From germline, CDR1 is SGHRS and CDR2 YFSETQ. CDR3 length: 15 amino acids. Trimming stripped 0 bases from V and 0 bases from J, with 10 bases between. The CDR3 DNA follows: TGCGCCAGCAGCTTGGGTGGGGCAGTCTCCTACGAGCAGTACTTC. Translated: CASSLGGAVSYEQYF.

This clonotype was recorded a few times. The chain is built from TRBV6-1 and TRBJ1-6; D gene ambiguous. Germline values: CDR1 MNHNS, CDR2 SASEGT. V lost 10 bases and J lost 1, with 14 bases in between. This CDR3 region has 15 residues. CDR3 in amino acids: CATYTPWSYNSPLHF. CDR3 DNA: TGTGCCACGTATACCCCCTGGTCCTATAATTCACCCCTCCACTTT.

The chain combines TRBV10-3 with TRBJ2-3, with 11 bases identical to TRBD2. J lost 2 bases, V lost 9 bases, and 1 base had no gene match. The CDR3 extends over 13 amino acids. Germline lookup yields CDR1 ENHRY and CDR2 SYGVKD. CDR3 bases: TGTGCCATTAGCGGGGGGGCCACAGATACGCAGTATTTT. Translated, it gives CAISGGATDTQYF.

This clonotype was picked up a small number of times. The rearrangement uses TRBV5-6 and TRBJ1-3, with D perhaps TRBD1 (6 bases). Trimming stripped 4 bases from V and 4 bases from J, with 12 bases between. CDR1 and CDR2 from the germline V gene are SGHDT and YYEEEE. This CDR3 is 14 amino acids long. The CDR3 loop is CASSTGIRGNTIYF. In DNA form, the CDR3 reads TGTGCCAGCAGCACAGGGATTCGCGGAAACACCATATATTTT.

This clonotype was detected many times. The V and J genes are TRBV20-1 and TRBJ2-1; 10 nucleotides match TRBD2. The V and J ends lost 5 bases and 4 bases, in that order; junction bases with no gene match: 2. Germline lookup yields CDR1 DFQATT and CDR2 SNEGSKA (reference sequence). This CDR3 is 13 amino acids long. This chain's CDR3 is CSARAGGYNEQFF. Written as DNA, the CDR3 is TGCAGTGCTCGAGCGGGAGGGTACAATGAGCAGTTCTTC.

This clonotype has more than one count but fewer than ten. The CDR3 loop is CSAPRFEGTSTKDTQYF. The CDR3 DNA sequence: TGCAGTGCCCCACGTTTTGAGGGGACCTCTACCAAAGATACGCAGTATTTT. J is TRBJ2-3 and V is TRBV20-1, with D perhaps matching TRBD1 or TRBD2 (5 bases each). CDR1 and CDR2 from the germline V gene are DFQATT and SNEGSKA (reference sequence). The CDR3 has 17 residues. Trimming left V 6 bases short and J 5 bases short, with 27 bases between.

This clonotype was counted ten times or more. The chain links TRBV28 to TRBJ2-7, with 8 bases matching TRBD1. V lost 5 bases to trimming and J lost 2 bases; unmatched junction nucleotides: 8. CDR1 MDHEN and CDR2 SYDVKM come from the germline V gene. The CDR3 loop spans 15 amino acids. The CDR3 bases are TGTGCCAGCAGTCACGGACAGGGAAGGGCCTACGAGCAGTACTTC. Its translation is CASSHGQGRAYEQYF.

The rearrangement links TRBV5-5 to TRBJ2-1, with TRBD1 as a possible D gene (6 bases). Deletions cut 7 bases from V and 6 bases from J, with 17 bases between. Germline CDR1 and CDR2: SGHKS and YYEKEE (reference sequence). The CDR3 loop spans 14 amino acids. CDR3 bases: TGTGCCAGCGAGCTCGGCAGGGGCGGCAATGAGCAGTTCTTC. Amino acid sequence: CASELGRGGNEQFF.

The chain couples TRBV7-9 to TRBJ2-5, with a possible D match to TRBD2 (5 bases). With 3 bases removed from V and 5 bases from J, the gap between germline ends came to 10 bases. Germline CDR1 reads SEHNR; CDR2 reads FQNEAQ (reference sequence). This CDR3 comprises 13 residues. The CDR3: CASSFGIWETQYF. The CDR3 DNA follows: TGTGCCAGCAGCTTCGGGATTTGGGAGACCCAGTACTTC.

The chain has TRBV20-1 and TRBJ2-1; D not resolved. CDR1 DFQATT and CDR2 SNEGSKA come from the germline V gene (reference sequence). The V gene lost 4 bases and the J gene lost 7 bases, with 11 bases spanning the gap. This CDR3 has 12 amino acids. The CDR3: CSAMDGPNEQFF. The DNA of the CDR3 is TGCAGTGCTATGGACGGACCTAATGAGCAGTTCTTC.